This passage covers 6 T cell receptor beta chains from one sample sequenced in a study of cytomegalovirus exposure and HLA in healthy donors. The PCR was carried out with 60 Vbeta primers and 13 Jbeta primers. Only in-frame clones appear in the TCRdb table, and some are missing; sequencing was by immunoSEQ multiplex PCR. The sample includes 150,000 to 200,000 clones. Sequenced material: PBMCs. The receptors derive from a woman aged 18-29 years in good health and CMV-seropositive.

V is TRBV5-4 and J is TRBJ1-1; a weak D match, TRBD1 (5 bases). In germline, CDR1 is SGHNT, CDR2 YYREEE (reference sequence). The CDR3 runs to 15 residues. V was pared by 0 bases and J by 1 base, with 10 bases between. The CDR3 sequence is CASSLAGGQNTEAFF. DNA of the CDR3: TGTGCCAGCAGCTTGGCGGGCGGACAGAACACTGAAGCTTTCTTT.

The rearrangement links TRBV2 to TRBJ1-2, with 7 bases fitting TRBD1. The germline V gene has CDR1 SNHLY and CDR2 FYNNEI. Trimming at V came to 6 bases and at J to 8 bases, leaving 6 bases not matched to a gene. This CDR3 comprises 12 residues. In DNA form, the CDR3 reads TGTGCCAGCAGGGCTGGGACAGTAGGCTACACCTTC. This codes for CASRAGTVGYTF.

V and J are TRBV6-1 and TRBJ1-1; 8 nucleotides match TRBD1. The CDR3 totals 14 residues. With 5 bases clipped from V and 4 bases from J, the junction kept 6 bases outside the gene matches. Germline V lookup: CDR1 MNHNS, CDR2 SASEGT. The CDR3 spells CASSLTGDGTEAFF. Written as DNA, the CDR3 is TGTGCCAGCAGTTTGACAGGGGATGGCACTGAAGCTTTCTTT.

The chain carries TRBV30 and TRBJ1-3; D is uncertain. This CDR3 has 12 residues. Germline loops: CDR1 GTSNPN, CDR2 SVGIG (reference sequence). CDR3 coding DNA: TGTGCGGCCGCAGGCAGCTCGAACACCATATATTTT. Translating it yields CAAAGSSNTIYF.

The genes are TRBV30 and TRBJ1-3, with D maybe TRBD1 (5 bases). This CDR3 comprises 16 residues. Deletions cut 3 bases from V and 3 bases from J, with 18 bases between. Germline assignment: CDR1 GTSNPN and CDR2 SVGIG (reference sequence). The CDR3 region is CAWSVLDRGNGNTIYF. CDR3 sequence (DNA): TGTGCCTGGAGCGTGTTAGATCGGGGGAATGGAAACACCATATATTTT. The full variable domain, completed using reference TRBV30 and TRBJ1-3, is SQTIHQWPATLVQPVGSPLSLECTVEGTSNPNLYWYRQAAGRGLQLLFYSVGIGQISSEVPQNLSASRPQDRQFILSSKKLLLSDSGFYLCAWSVLDRGNGNTIYFGEGSWLTVV.

Written as DNA, the CDR3 is TGCGCCAGCAGCCTCCGCAGTGGAACTGCTAGGGGGAATGAGCAGTTCTTC. Protein: CASSLRSGTARGNEQFF. This chain connects TRBV4-3 to TRBJ2-1; a possible D gene is TRBD1 (6 bases). Trimming removed 4 bases from V and 7 bases from J, with 23 bases in between. The CDR3 runs 17 residues. Per the germline V gene, CDR1 is LGHNA and CDR2 is YSLEER.